The sequence of this T cell receptor (beta chain) was determined in a study of PD-1 blockade in classical Hodgkin lymphoma. Study information: Nivolumab dosing for patients was 3 mg/kg, administered intravenously every 2 weeks. Study results and limitations: Reported baseline diversity: healthy donors highest, relapsed/refractory patients lowest. Those achieving complete response showed baseline diversity like newly diagnosed patients.

Germline V gives CDR1 SNHLY, CDR2 FYNNEI. The CDR3 sequence is 14 residues long. V dropped 4 bases and J dropped 5 bases, with 14 bases sitting between them. Documented time point: cycle 4 day 1 (C4D1), after 5 to 7 weeks of nivolumab. Every single patient, without exception, relapsed after autologous stem cell transplantation, and brentuximab vedotin exposure varied. Patients showed best responses of complete response, partial response or progressive disease. A note on this clone: Its antigen is unknown.

The assay was immunoSEQ multiplex PCR, and TCRdb's table has in-frame clones only and misses some. The sample yields tens of thousands of clones, 88% seen once. The rearrangement links TRBV2 to TRBJ2-5; tentatively, D is TRBD1 (5 bases). Specimen: peripheral blood mononuclear cells (PBMCs), collected before the fourth cycle of nivolumab. The origin of this receptor is a human donor with classical Hodgkin lymphoma. CDR3 region: CASSGTGNRETQYF. The CDR3 bases are TGTGCCAGCAGTGGAACAGGTAATAGGGAGACCCAGTACTTC.